A single sample is the source of the 11 T cell receptor beta chains below, sequenced in a study of cytomegalovirus exposure and HLA in healthy donors. Both 60 Vbeta primers and 13 Jbeta primers went into the PCR. TCRdb's table, derived via immunoSEQ multiplex PCR, lists solely in-frame clones and lacks some. The table shows about 240,000 clones, with 82% occurring only once. The sample was PBMCs. These receptors originate from a woman aged 40-49 years in good health and CMV-seropositive.

The chain links TRBV7-9 to TRBJ2-2; TRBD1 is a possible D gene (5 bases). V was trimmed by 3 bases and J by 3 bases, leaving 11 bases between them. The CDR3 has 15 residues. Germline-derived CDR1 and CDR2 are SEHNR and FQNEAQ (reference sequence). CDR3 residues: CASSFGRADTGELFF. Here the CDR3 DNA reads TGTGCCAGCAGCTTTGGCAGGGCGGACACCGGGGAGCTGTTTTTT.

In DNA form, the CDR3 reads TGTGCCAGTAGTATGTCAGAGGTTATGAGCTCCTACGAGCAGTACTTC. Translated: CASSMSEVMSSYEQYF. The rearrangement links TRBV19 to TRBJ2-7; D unresolved. CDR3 length: 16 residues. Germline V CDR1 and CDR2: LNHDA, SQIVND (reference sequence). The V gene lost 3 bases and the J gene lost 0 bases, with 15 bases spanning the gap.

V gene TRBV6-6 combines with J gene TRBJ2-7; TRBD2 matches at 9 bases. With V trimmed by 0 bases and J by 6 bases, 6 bases remained unmatched. CDR3 length: 15 residues. From germline, CDR1 is MNHNY and CDR2 SVGAGI (reference sequence). The DNA for the CDR3 is TGTGCCAGCAGTTACTCGGCGGGAGGGCCGAGCGAGCAGTACTTC. This encodes CASSYSAGGPSEQYF.

CDR3 loop: CASSRTRWGNNEQFF. The CDR3 DNA is TGCGCCAGCAGCCGGACTAGGTGGGGTAACAATGAGCAGTTCTTC. The chain couples TRBV4-3 to TRBJ2-1, with 7 bases lining up with TRBD2. Per the germline V gene, CDR1 is LGHNA and CDR2 is YSLEER. The CDR3 covers 15 residues. After removal of 4 bases from V and 5 bases from J, the junction contained 8 bases not matched to a gene.

This sequence joins TRBV30 and TRBJ1-2; D possibly corresponds to TRBD1 (5 bases). The CDR3 contains 14 residues. Germline V gives CDR1 GTSNPN, CDR2 SVGIG (reference sequence). V was trimmed by 0 bases and J by 5 bases, leaving 13 bases between them. The CDR3 loop reads CAWSVGGKGYGYTF. CDR3 DNA sequence: TGTGCCTGGAGTGTCGGGGGGAAGGGATATGGCTACACCTTC.

The rearrangement uses TRBV6-1 and TRBJ2-1; D is perhaps TRBD2 (6 bases). The V gene lost 6 bases and the J gene lost 6 bases, with 9 bases spanning the gap. The germline gives CDR1 MNHNS, CDR2 SASEGT. CDR3 size: 12 residues. CDR3 in DNA: TGTGCCAGCAGGGGACTCTTCAATGAGCAGTTCTTC. It translates to CASRGLFNEQFF.

This chain joins TRBV5-4 and TRBJ2-5; tentatively, D is TRBD2 (7 bases). CDR1 SGHNT and CDR2 YYREEE come from the germline V gene (reference sequence). The CDR3 covers 16 residues. Trimming took off 0 bases at V and 3 bases at J, with 15 bases between the two ends. CDR3 protein: CASSLVQGRGKETQYF. The CDR3 bases are TGTGCCAGCAGCTTGGTGCAGGGGAGGGGAAAAGAGACCCAGTACTTC. Based on the CDR3 plus reference TRBV5-4 and TRBJ2-5, the full variable domain is ETGVTQSPTHLIKTRGQQVTLRCSSQSGHNTVSWYQQALGQGPQFIFQYYREEENGRGNFPPRFSGLQFPNYSSELNVNALELDDSALYLCASSLVQGRGKETQYFGPGTRLLVL.

This clone was counted only a few times. The chain recombines TRBV4-1 with TRBJ1-5; maybe TRBD1 (6 bases). The CDR3 is 17 residues long. Trimming took 0 bases from V and 2 from J, leaving 14 bases between them. The germline V gene encodes CDR1 MGHRA and CDR2 YSYEKL. The CDR3 region has the DNA TGCGCCAGCAGCCAAGATTGGGTGGCAGGGGGCAATCAGCCCCAGCATTTT. It translates to CASSQDWVAGGNQPQHF.

This chain uses TRBV5-4 with TRBJ1-2; D not certain. Trimming took off 4 bases at V and 3 bases at J, with 13 bases between the two ends. Per germline, CDR1 SGHNT and CDR2 YYREEE (reference sequence). The length of the CDR3 is 14 residues. CDR3 DNA: TGTGCCAGCAGCGACCCTACACAGTACTATGGCTACACCTTC. The encoded protein is CASSDPTQYYGYTF.

The CDR3 nucleotides are TGCGCCAGCAGCTTGGAAACAACAGGGACCAACTATGGCTACACCTTC. Protein sequence: CASSLETTGTNYGYTF. The chain joins TRBV5-1 to TRBJ1-2, with D perhaps TRBD1 (6 bases). The CDR3 runs 16 residues. Germline V gene lookup returns CDR1 SGHRS and CDR2 YFSETQ. The V end lost 0 bases, the J end lost 2 bases, and 14 bases lay between the germline ends.

The chain combines TRBV7-2 with TRBJ2-1; 8 bases match TRBD1. The CDR3 sequence is 13 residues long. The germline V gene encodes CDR1 SGHTA and CDR2 FQGNSA. With V trimmed by 3 bases and J by 6 bases, 1 base remained unmatched. The CDR3, as DNA: TGTGCCAGCAGCTTGGACAGGGCCAATGAGCAGTTCTTC. Residues: CASSLDRANEQFF. The entire variable domain, with the rest obtained from reference TRBV7-2 and TRBJ2-1, is as follows: GAGVSQSPSNKVTEKGKDVELRCDPISGHTALYWYRQSLGQGLEFLIYFQGNSAPDKSGLPSDRFSAERTGGSVSTLTIQRTQQEDSAVYLCASSLDRANEQFFGPGTRLTVL.